Listed below are T cell receptor beta chains from one sample, sequenced in a study of Graves' ophthalmopathy and Graves' hyperthyroidism. TCRdb recomputed calls from the multiplex PCR reads with MiXCR, one row per CDR3 protein. This table has about 400,000 distinct CDR3 sequences, 15% to 19% appearing once. Specimen: peripheral blood. The receptors were gathered from a woman under 30 with stable Graves' hyperthyroidism. Both conserved end residues are part of each CDR3. D genes are given only for firm matches. Size values are once, few and many counts, or a class for expanded clones, and some rows have none.

J gene,D gene,V gene,clone size,CDR3 DNA,CDR3 protein
TRBJ1-2,TRBD1,TRBV11-2,many,TGTGCCAGCAGCTCCACAGGACAGGATAATGGCTACACCTTC,CASSSTGQDNGYTF
TRBJ1-6,NA,TRBV2,many,TGTGCCAGCAGTGAGCGGGGCTCACCCCTCCACTTT,CASSERGSPLHF
TRBJ2-5,NA,TRBV6-1,many,TGTGCCAGCAGTGAAGCGGAAGGATCCGGGGAGACCCAGTACTTC,CASSEAEGSGETQYF
TRBJ2-5,NA,TRBV7-2,many,TGTGCCAGCAGCTTAGAAGTGGGAATTGGGGAGACCCAGTACTTC,CASSLEVGIGETQYF
TRBJ1-2,TRBD1,TRBV27,many,TGTGCCAGCAGGACGTCCAGGGGGGGTGGCTACACCTTC,CASRTSRGGGYTF
TRBJ1-1,NA,TRBV11-2,many,TGTGCCAGCAACGGGGGGGCTGTGGGAACTGAAGCTTTCTTT,CASNGGAVGTEAFF
TRBJ1-5,NA,TRBV6-5,many,TGTGCCAGCAGTTACTCGATCACGTCTCCTAGCAATCAGCCCCAGCATTTT,CASSYSITSPSNQPQHF
TRBJ1-1,NA,TRBV19,many,TGTGCCAGTAGTATTAATAAGAAAGGAGGAACTGAAGCTTTCTTT,CASSINKKGGTEAFF
TRBJ1-1,NA,TRBV19,many,TGTGCCAGTAGGGGAATGGGTCTTGACACTGAAGCTTTCTTT,CASRGMGLDTEAFF
TRBJ2-5,TRBD1,TRBV12-3/TRBV12-4,many,TGTGCCAGCAGTTTAGGCGGGACAGGGGGCCGGAAGACCCAGTACTTC,CASSLGGTGGRKTQYF
TRBJ2-5,NA,TRBV29-1,few,TGCAGCTCTCTTCACGAGACCCAGTACTTC,CSSLHETQYF
TRBJ2-7,NA,TRBV6-5,many,TGTGCCAGCAGTTACCCCATCGGCCGGAACTACGAGCAGTACTTC,CASSYPIGRNYEQYF
TRBJ2-2,NA,TRBV7-2,NA,TGTGCCAGCAGCTTAGGGAGGGCGGGGACCGGGGAGCTGTTTTTT,CASSLGRAGTGELFF
TRBJ1-5,NA,TRBV12-3/TRBV12-4,NA,TGTGCCAGCAGGTTAGACATGGCGCGCCAGCCTCAGCATTTT,CASRLDMARQPQHF
TRBJ1-6,TRBD1,TRBV6-1,many,TGTGCCAGCAGCCTGGACAGGGAGGATTCACCCCTCCACTTT,CASSLDREDSPLHF
TRBJ2-7,NA,TRBV10-3,many,TGTGCCATCAGTGAGTTGTTGGGGCTCTCCTACGAGCAGTACTTC,CAISELLGLSYEQYF
TRBJ1-1,TRBD1,TRBV6-5,NA,TGTGCCAGCAGTTACCCCAGACAGGGGGCGACTGAAGCTTTCTTT,CASSYPRQGATEAFF
TRBJ2-7,NA,TRBV12-3/TRBV12-4,NA,TGTGCCAGCAGTAACTACAGGTTCGCCTCCTACGAGCAGTACTTC,CASSNYRFASYEQYF
TRBJ2-7,NA,TRBV6-2/TRBV6-3,many,TGTGCCAGCAGTCGAGAGGAGGAACGCTACTACTTC,CASSREEERYYF
TRBJ1-2,NA,TRBV15,many,TGTGCCACCAGCCCACGTGGAGGGGACCCCAACTATGGCTACACCTTC,CATSPRGGDPNYGYTF
TRBJ2-5,TRBD2,TRBV20-1,few,TGCAGTGCTTGGGGACTAACGGGGCAAGAGACCCAGTACTTC,CSAWGLTGQETQYF
TRBJ1-1,NA,TRBV12-3/TRBV12-4,many,TGTGCCAGCAGATTTGGGAGCACTGAAGCTTTCTTT,CASRFGSTEAFF
TRBJ2-7,TRBD2,TRBV2,many,TGTGCCAGCAGTGAGGGAGCGGGGGGTTGGGAGCAGTACTTC,CASSEGAGGWEQYF
TRBJ2-5,TRBD2,TRBV2,many,TGTGCCAGCAGTGGACTAGCGGGAGAGACCCAGTACTTC,CASSGLAGETQYF
TRBJ1-6,NA,TRBV9,NA,TGTGCCAGCAGCGTCCGCTCGGGAGGGTACAATTCACCCCTCCACTTT,CASSVRSGGYNSPLHF
TRBJ2-1,NA,TRBV12-3/TRBV12-4,few,TGTGCCAGCAACCCGGGAGGGGGCTATGAGCAGTTCTTC,CASNPGGGYEQFF
TRBJ1-5,NA,TRBV6-5,many,TGTGCCAGCAGTTCTACAGGGCTCGTAAATCAGCCCCAGCATTTT,CASSSTGLVNQPQHF
TRBJ2-2,TRBD2,TRBV12-5,many,TGTGCTAGTGGTTTGGCGACTAGCGCTATAAACACCGGGGAGCTGTTTTTT,CASGLATSAINTGELFF
TRBJ1-2,TRBD1,TRBV6-5,many,TGTGCCAGCGGCGGACAGGCGAACTATGGCTACACCTTC,CASGGQANYGYTF
TRBJ1-2,NA,TRBV6-2/TRBV6-3,many,TGTGCCAGCAGCGACCCCGGGAAGTATGGCTACACCTTC,CASSDPGKYGYTF
TRBJ2-7,NA,TRBV5-5,many,TGTGCCAGCAGCTTACACCAGACCAAATACGAGCAGTACTTC,CASSLHQTKYEQYF